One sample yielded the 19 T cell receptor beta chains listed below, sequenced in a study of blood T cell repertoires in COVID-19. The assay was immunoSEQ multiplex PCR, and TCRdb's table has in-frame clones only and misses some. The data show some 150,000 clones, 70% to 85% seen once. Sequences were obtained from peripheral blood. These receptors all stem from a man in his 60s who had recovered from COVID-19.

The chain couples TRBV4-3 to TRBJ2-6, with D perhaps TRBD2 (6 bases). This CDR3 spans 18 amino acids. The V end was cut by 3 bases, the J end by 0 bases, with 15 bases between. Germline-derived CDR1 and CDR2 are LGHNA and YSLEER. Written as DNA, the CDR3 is TGCGCCAGCAGCCACCCCGGGACTGTGCCCTCTGGGGCCAACGTCCTGACTTTC. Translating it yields CASSHPGTVPSGANVLTF.

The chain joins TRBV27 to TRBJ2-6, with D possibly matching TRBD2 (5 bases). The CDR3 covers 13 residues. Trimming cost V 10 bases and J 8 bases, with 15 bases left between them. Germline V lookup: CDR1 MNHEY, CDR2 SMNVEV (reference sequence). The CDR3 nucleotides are TGTGCCACTCGGTACACCGGGACCAACGTCCTGACTTTC. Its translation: CATRYTGTNVLTF.

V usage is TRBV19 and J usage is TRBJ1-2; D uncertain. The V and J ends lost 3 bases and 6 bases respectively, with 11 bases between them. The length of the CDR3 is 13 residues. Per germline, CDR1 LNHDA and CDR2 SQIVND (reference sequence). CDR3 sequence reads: CASSIEGINGYTF. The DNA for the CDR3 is TGTGCCAGTAGTATCGAGGGTATTAATGGCTACACCTTC.

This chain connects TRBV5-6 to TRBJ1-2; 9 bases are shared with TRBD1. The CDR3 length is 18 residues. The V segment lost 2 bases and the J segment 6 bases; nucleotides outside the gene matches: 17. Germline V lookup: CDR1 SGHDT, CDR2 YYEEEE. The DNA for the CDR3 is TGTGCCAGCAGCTTATTAAACCTAGAAGGGACAGGGTCGGATGGCTACACCTTC. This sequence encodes CASSLLNLEGTGSDGYTF.

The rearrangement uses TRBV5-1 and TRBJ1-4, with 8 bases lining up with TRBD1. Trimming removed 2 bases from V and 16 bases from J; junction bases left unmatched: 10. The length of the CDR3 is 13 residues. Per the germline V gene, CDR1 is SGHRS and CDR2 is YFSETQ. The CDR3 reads CASSFTQGARGFF. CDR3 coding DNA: TGCGCCAGCAGCTTTACGCAGGGGGCGAGGGGGTTTTTT.

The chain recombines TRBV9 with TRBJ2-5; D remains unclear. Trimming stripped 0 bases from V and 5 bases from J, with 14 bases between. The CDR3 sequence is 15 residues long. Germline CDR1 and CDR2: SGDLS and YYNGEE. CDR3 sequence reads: CASSVGAFGSETQYF. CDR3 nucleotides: TGTGCCAGCAGCGTAGGGGCCTTTGGTTCCGAGACCCAGTACTTC.

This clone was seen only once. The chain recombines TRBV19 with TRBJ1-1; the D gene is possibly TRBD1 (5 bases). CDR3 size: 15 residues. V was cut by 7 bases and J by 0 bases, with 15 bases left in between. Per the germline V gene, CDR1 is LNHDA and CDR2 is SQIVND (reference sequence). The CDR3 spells CASTREGNLNTEAFF. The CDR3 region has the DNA TGTGCCAGTACCAGGGAAGGGAATCTGAACACTGAAGCTTTCTTT.

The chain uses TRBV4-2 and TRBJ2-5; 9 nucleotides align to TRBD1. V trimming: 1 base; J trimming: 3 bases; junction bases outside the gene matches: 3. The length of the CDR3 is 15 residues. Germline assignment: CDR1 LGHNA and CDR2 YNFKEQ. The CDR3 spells CASSQAWDREETQYF. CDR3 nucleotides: TGTGCCAGCAGCCAAGCTTGGGACAGGGAAGAGACCCAGTACTTC.

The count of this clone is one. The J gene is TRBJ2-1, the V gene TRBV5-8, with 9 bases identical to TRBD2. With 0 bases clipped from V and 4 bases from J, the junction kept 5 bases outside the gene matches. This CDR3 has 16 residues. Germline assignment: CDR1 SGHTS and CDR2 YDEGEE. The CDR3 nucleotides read TGTGCCAGCAGCTTGGGTGTGCGGGGGGGATACAATGAGCAGTTCTTC. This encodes CASSLGVRGGYNEQFF. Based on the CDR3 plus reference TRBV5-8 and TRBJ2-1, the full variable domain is EAGVTQSPTHLIKTRGQQATLRCSPISGHTSVYWYQQALGLGLQFLLWYDEGEERNRGNFPPRFSGRQFPNYSSELNVNALELEDSALYLCASSLGVRGGYNEQFFGPGTRLTVL.

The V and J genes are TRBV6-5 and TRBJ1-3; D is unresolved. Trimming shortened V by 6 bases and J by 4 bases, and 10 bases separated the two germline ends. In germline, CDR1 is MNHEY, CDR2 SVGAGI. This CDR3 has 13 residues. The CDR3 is CASREVAGNTIYF. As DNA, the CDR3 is TGTGCCAGCAGGGAGGTGGCCGGAAACACCATATATTTT.

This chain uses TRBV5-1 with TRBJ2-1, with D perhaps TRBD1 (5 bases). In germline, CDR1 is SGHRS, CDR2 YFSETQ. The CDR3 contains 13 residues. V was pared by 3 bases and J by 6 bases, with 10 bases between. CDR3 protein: CASSWVQGNEQFF. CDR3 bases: TGCGCCAGCAGCTGGGTGCAGGGCAATGAGCAGTTCTTC.

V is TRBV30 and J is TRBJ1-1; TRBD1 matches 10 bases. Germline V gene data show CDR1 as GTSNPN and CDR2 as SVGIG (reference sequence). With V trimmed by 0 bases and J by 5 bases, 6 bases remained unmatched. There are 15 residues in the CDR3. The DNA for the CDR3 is TGTGCCTGGAGTGTACGGACAGGGGGATGGACTGAAGCTTTCTTT. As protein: CAWSVRTGGWTEAFF. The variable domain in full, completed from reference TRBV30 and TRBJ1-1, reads SQTIHQWPATLVQPVGSPLSLECTVEGTSNPNLYWYRQAAGRGLQLLFYSVGIGQISSEVPQNLSASRPQDRQFILSSKKLLLSDSGFYLCAWSVRTGGWTEAFFGQGTRLTVV.

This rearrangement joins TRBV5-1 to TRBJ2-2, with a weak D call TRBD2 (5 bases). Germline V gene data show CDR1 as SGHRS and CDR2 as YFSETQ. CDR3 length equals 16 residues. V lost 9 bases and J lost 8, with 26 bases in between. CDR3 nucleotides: TGCGCCACCTCCCCCCTCGGGGTCGGTTTCGCGGGGGAGCTGTTTTTT. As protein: CATSPLGVGFAGELFF.

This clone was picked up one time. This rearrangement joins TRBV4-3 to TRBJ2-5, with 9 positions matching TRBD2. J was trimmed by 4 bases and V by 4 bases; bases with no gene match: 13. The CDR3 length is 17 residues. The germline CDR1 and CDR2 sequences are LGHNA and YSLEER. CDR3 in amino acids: CASSRLGRGGEGETQYF. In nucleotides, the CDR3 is TGCGCCAGCAGCCGGCTAGGGCGGGGGGGCGAAGGAGAGACCCAGTACTTC.

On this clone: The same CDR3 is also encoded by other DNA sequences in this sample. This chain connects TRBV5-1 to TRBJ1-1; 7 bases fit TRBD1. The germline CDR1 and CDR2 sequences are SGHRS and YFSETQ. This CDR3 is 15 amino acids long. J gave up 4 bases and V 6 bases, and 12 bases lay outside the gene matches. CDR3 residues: CASKPGQPDSTEAFF. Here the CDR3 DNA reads TGCGCCAGCAAACCGGGACAGCCTGACAGCACTGAAGCTTTCTTT.

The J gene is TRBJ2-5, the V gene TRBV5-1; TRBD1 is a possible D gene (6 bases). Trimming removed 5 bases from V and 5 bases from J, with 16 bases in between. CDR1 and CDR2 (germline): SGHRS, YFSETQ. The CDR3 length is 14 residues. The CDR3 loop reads CASRDGSGDETQYF. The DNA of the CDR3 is TGCGCCAGCAGGGATGGGTCAGGGGATGAGACCCAGTACTTC.

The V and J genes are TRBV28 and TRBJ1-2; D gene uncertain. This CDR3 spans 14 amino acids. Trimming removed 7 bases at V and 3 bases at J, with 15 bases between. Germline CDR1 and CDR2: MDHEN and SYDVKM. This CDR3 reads CASKVSERHYGYTF. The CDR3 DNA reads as TGTGCCAGCAAAGTGTCGGAGAGGCACTATGGCTACACCTTC.

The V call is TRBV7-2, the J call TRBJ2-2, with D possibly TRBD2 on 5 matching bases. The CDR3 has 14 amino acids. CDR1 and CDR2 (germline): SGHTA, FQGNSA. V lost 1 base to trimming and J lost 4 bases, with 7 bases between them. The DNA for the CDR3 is TGTGCCAGCAGCTTAGAAGCGGCCACCGGGGAGCTGTTTTTT. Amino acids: CASSLEAATGELFF.

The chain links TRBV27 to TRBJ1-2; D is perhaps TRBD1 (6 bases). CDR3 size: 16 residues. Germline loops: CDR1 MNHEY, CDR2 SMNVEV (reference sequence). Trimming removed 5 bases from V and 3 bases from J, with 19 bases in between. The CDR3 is CASSHGDTGHYYGYTF. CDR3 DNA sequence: TGTGCCAGCAGTCACGGGGACACCGGACACTACTATGGCTACACCTTC.